Shown below are 28 T cell receptor beta chains from a single sample sequenced in a study of read filtering for tumor transcriptome and immune sequencing. Molecular barcoded adaptors covering alpha/delta and beta/gamma chains were used on around 400 ng RNA. TCRdb passed the reads through MiXCR, listing each CDR3 protein once. The sample lists 130,000 or so distinct CDR3 sequences, 13% occurring once. The sample consisted of a population of CD138-negative cells sorted from bone marrow. These receptors all stem from a donor aged 40 or over with multiple myeloma.

This clonotype came up many times. The chain's CDR3 is CASSLYFGTYEQFF. In nucleotides, the CDR3 is TGTGCCAGCAGTTTGTATTTTGGGACGTATGAGCAGTTCTTC. This chain joins TRBV27 and TRBJ2-1; perhaps D is TRBD1 or TRBD2 (5 bases each). Germline-derived CDR1 and CDR2 are MNHEY and SMNVEV (reference sequence). CDR3 size: 14 residues. The V gene lost 3 bases and the J gene lost 8 bases, with 14 bases spanning the gap.

This clonotype was counted many times. The chain joins TRBV5-1 to TRBJ1-5; D is possibly TRBD1 (5 bases). This CDR3 has 14 residues. Germline V lookup: CDR1 SGHRS, CDR2 YFSETQ. With 1 base removed from V and 6 bases from J, the gap between germline ends came to 11 bases. CDR3 coding DNA: TGCGCCAGCAGCTTGCAGCAGGGCGGTCAGCCCCAGCATTTT. It translates to CASSLQQGGQPQHF.

This clonotype came up many times. The J gene is TRBJ2-3, the V gene TRBV4-1, with D perhaps being TRBD1 or TRBD2 (5 bases each). V was shortened by 0 bases and J by 7 bases, with 11 bases between the two germline ends. Germline assignment: CDR1 MGHRA and CDR2 YSYEKL. CDR3 length: 14 residues. The CDR3 here is CASSQDGGPNTQYF. As DNA, the CDR3 is TGCGCCAGCAGCCAAGATGGGGGACCGAATACGCAGTATTTT.

This clonotype was found many times. The genes are TRBV12-5 and TRBJ2-1; no clear D. Per the germline V gene, CDR1 is LGHNT and CDR2 is FRNRAP. The ends were cut back, 4 bases at V and 8 bases at J, with 21 bases in the middle. The CDR3 runs to 16 residues. For the CDR3, the DNA is TGTGCTAGTGGTTACCTTGGGTCCACTTCGCGCGATGAGCAGTTCTTC. Translation gives CASGYLGSTSRDEQFF.

Ten or more counts support this clonotype. The chain employs TRBV7-2 and TRBJ2-5, with D perhaps TRBD1 (6 bases). This CDR3 is built from 14 residues. Germline loops: CDR1 SGHTA, CDR2 FQGNSA. The V gene lost 4 bases and the J gene lost 5 bases, with 14 bases spanning the gap. In nucleotides, the CDR3 is TGTGCCAGCAGCTCCCTGCAGGGGCGGGAGACCCAGTACTTC. Its protein product is CASSSLQGRETQYF.

About this clonotype itself: A read error may be the cause here, since a much bigger clone is one base away. The gene calls are TRBV20-1 and TRBJ2-1, with TRBD2 identical over 14 bases. The CDR3 is 16 residues long. CDR1 is DFQATT and CDR2 is SNEGSKA in the germline V gene (reference sequence). V lost 0 bases to trimming and J lost 12 bases; unmatched junction nucleotides: 10. The CDR3 coding sequence is TGCAGTGCTAGAGAGCCCGGGACTAGCGGGAGTTATGGGCAGTTCTTC. As protein: CSAREPGTSGSYGQFF.

Ten or more counts support this clonotype. The V call is TRBV6-1, the J call TRBJ1-2; D gene uncertain. From germline, CDR1 is MNHNS and CDR2 SASEGT. V was clipped by 5 bases and J by 2 bases, with 9 bases between them. The CDR3 loop spans 13 amino acids. As DNA, the CDR3 is TGTGCCAGCAGTCCATCTGAAAACTATGGCTACACCTTC. Protein: CASSPSENYGYTF.

The chain recombines TRBV30 with TRBJ2-5, with D maybe TRBD2 (5 bases). The V gene lost 1 base and the J gene lost 1 base, with 7 bases spanning the gap. This CDR3 is 13 amino acids long. The germline V gene has CDR1 GTSNPN and CDR2 SVGIG (reference sequence). The CDR3: CAWSGGIQETQYF. Here the CDR3 DNA reads TGTGCCTGGAGTGGAGGGATCCAAGAGACCCAGTACTTC.

This clonotype occurred many times. The chain has TRBV4-3 and TRBJ1-5, with a weak D call TRBD1 (5 bases). The CDR3 has 15 residues. Germline CDR1 and CDR2: LGHNA and YSLEER. The V end was cut by 1 base, the J end by 7 bases, with 14 bases between. CDR3 in amino acids: CASSQVVGVLQPQHF. CDR3 sequence (DNA): TGCGCCAGCAGCCAAGTGGTAGGGGTTTTGCAGCCCCAGCATTTT.

A few counts support this clonotype. Given a much more abundant clone one base away, this may be a read error. The chain has TRBV29-1 and TRBJ2-5; D is unresolved. V gave up 2 bases and J gave up 1 base, with 8 bases separating them. This CDR3 region has 13 residues. Germline assignment: CDR1 SQVTM and CDR2 ANQGSEA. CDR3 nucleotide sequence: TGCAGCGTTGAAACGAGGACCCAAGAGACCCAGTACTTC. As protein: CSVETRTQETQYF.

The rearrangement links TRBV5-1 to TRBJ2-2; TRBD2 matches 14 bases. V lost 1 base to trimming and J lost 5 bases; unmatched junction nucleotides: 7. The germline gives CDR1 SGHRS, CDR2 YFSETQ. The CDR3 runs to 18 residues. This CDR3 is CASSLLSGTSGRTGELFF. CDR3 in DNA: TGCGCCAGCAGCTTGCTTTCCGGGACTAGCGGGAGAACCGGGGAGCTGTTTTTT.

This clonotype occurred a few times. The gene calls are TRBV19 and TRBJ2-1, with TRBD1 matching over 10 bases. The CDR3 contains 13 residues. The J segment lost 10 bases and the V segment lost 5 bases, leaving 5 bases of the junction unmatched. CDR1 and CDR2 from the germline V gene are LNHDA and SQIVND (reference sequence). This CDR3 is CASSGQGEREQFF. The CDR3 DNA is TGTGCCAGTAGTGGACAGGGGGAACGCGAGCAGTTCTTC.

This clonotype was seen repeatedly, ten times or more. V and J are TRBV4-3 and TRBJ2-7; 9 bases are shared with TRBD1. This CDR3 is built from 16 residues. The trim removed 3 bases at V and 0 bases at J, leaving 6 bases unmatched. Germline CDR1 is LGHNA and CDR2 is YSLEER. CDR3: CASSQSGTGFSYEQYF. The CDR3 DNA reads TGCGCCAGCAGCCAGTCCGGGACAGGGTTCTCCTACGAGCAGTACTTC.

In this sample, this clonotype turned up many times. The V gene is TRBV4-3, the J gene TRBJ1-4, with unresolved D. Trimming left V 0 bases short and J 8 bases short, with 13 bases between. This CDR3 spans 15 amino acids. The V gene's germline CDR1 is LGHNA and CDR2 YSLEER. CDR3 loop: CASSQDFQVGEKLFF. CDR3 DNA sequence: TGCGCCAGCAGCCAAGATTTCCAGGTCGGGGAAAAACTGTTTTTT.

In this sample, this clonotype turned up a few times. The chain recombines TRBV6-6 with TRBJ1-5; TRBD1 agrees at 7 bases. The CDR3 extends over 17 amino acids. Germline V lookup: CDR1 MNHNY, CDR2 SVGAGI (reference sequence). Losses at the gene ends were 2 bases for V and 0 bases for J; bases not matched to a gene: 7. The CDR3 DNA reads TGTGCCAGCAGTTACGGGGGACAGAGCTATAGCAATCAGCCCCAGCATTTT. This translates into CASSYGGQSYSNQPQHF.

There are many counts of this clonotype. The rearrangement uses TRBV27 and TRBJ1-1, with D hard to call. The CDR3 is 14 residues long. CDR1 and CDR2 from the germline V gene are MNHEY and SMNVEV (reference sequence). Trimming removed 2 bases from V and 4 bases from J, with 11 bases in between. CDR3 in DNA: TGTGCCAGCAGTTTAGTCCGGGGTGGCACTGAAGCTTTCTTT. It codes for CASSLVRGGTEAFF.

The chain recombines TRBV6-6 with TRBJ1-5, with a weak D call TRBD1 (5 bases). The CDR3 has 12 amino acids. V gave up 10 bases and J gave up 4 bases, with 11 bases separating them. The germline V gene has CDR1 MNHNY and CDR2 SVGAGI (reference sequence). CDR3 region: CATQGPNQPQHF. CDR3 in DNA: TGTGCCACCCAGGGACCTAATCAGCCCCAGCATTTT.

A few counts support this clonotype. The chain recombines TRBV6-2 or TRBV6-3 with TRBJ1-1; TRBD1 agrees at 7 bases. Germline V CDR1 and CDR2: MNHEY, SVGEGT. The junction had 11 bases not matched to a gene; V was cut back by 5 bases and J by 8 bases. CDR3 length equals 14 residues. The CDR3 is CASSIRGEGVEAFF. The CDR3, as DNA: TGTGCCAGCAGTATCAGGGGGGAAGGGGTCGAAGCTTTCTTT.

This clonotype was found many times. The chain's CDR3 is CASSEFNRAFETQYF. The CDR3, as DNA: TGTGCCAGCAGTGAATTTAACAGGGCTTTCGAGACCCAGTACTTC. The V gene is TRBV6-1, the J gene TRBJ2-5, with D possibly being TRBD1 (6 bases). V lost 2 bases, J lost 5 bases, and 15 bases lay in between. CDR1 and CDR2 from the germline V gene are MNHNS and SASEGT. The CDR3 runs to 15 residues.

This clonotype was counted ten times or more. The chain joins TRBV10-2 to TRBJ1-4; no firm D call. The CDR3 runs 15 residues. V was cut by 6 bases and J by 3 bases, with 14 bases left in between. Germline-derived CDR1 and CDR2 are WSHSY and SAAADI. DNA of the CDR3: TGCGCCAGCAGGGACCACGCGGGCCCTAATGAAAAACTGTTTTTT. Its translation: CASRDHAGPNEKLFF.

This clonotype was seen repeatedly, ten times or more. J is TRBJ2-3 and V is TRBV9; a possible D gene is TRBD2 (5 bases). V was trimmed by 0 bases and J by 3 bases, leaving 14 bases between them. Germline V CDR1 and CDR2: SGDLS, YYNGEE. This CDR3 comprises 16 residues. CDR3 nucleotide sequence: TGTGCCAGCAGCGTAGACCTAGCAATAGCTACAGATACGCAGTATTTT. Residues: CASSVDLAIATDTQYF.

Note on this clonotype: A much bigger clone sits one base away, suggesting this may be a read error. The rearrangement uses TRBV29-1 and TRBJ2-2; no clear D. Looked up from germline, CDR1 is SQVTM and CDR2 is ANQGSEA. The germline V and J ends were trimmed by 4 bases and 6 bases, with 15 bases remaining between them. This CDR3 is built from 14 residues. DNA for the CDR3: TGCAGCGTTGGGTCGTTTGGTCCGGCCGGGGAGCTGTTTTTT. As protein: CSVGSFGPAGELFF.

The sample holds many counts of this clonotype. The chain couples TRBV7-9 to TRBJ2-1; possibly TRBD1 or TRBD2 for D (5 bases each). V was shortened by 5 bases and J by 4 bases, with 18 bases between the two germline ends. The germline V gene has CDR1 SEHNR and CDR2 FQNEAQ (reference sequence). The length of the CDR3 is 16 residues. The DNA for the CDR3 is TGTGCCAGCAGCGCCAAGACCGGGACCACATACAATGAGCAGTTCTTC. Translated, it gives CASSAKTGTTYNEQFF.

This clonotype appeared many times. This chain links TRBV29-1 with TRBJ2-7; tentative D call: TRBD1 (5 bases). Trimming took off 0 bases at V and 0 bases at J, with 9 bases between the two ends. CDR3 length: 14 amino acids. CDR1 is SQVTM and CDR2 is ANQGSEA in the germline V gene. This chain's CDR3 is CSVEDRRVSYEQYF. The CDR3 DNA reads as TGCAGCGTTGAAGATCGCAGGGTCTCCTACGAGCAGTACTTC.

This clonotype was found many times. This chain uses TRBV29-1 with TRBJ2-7; weak D call: TRBD2 (6 bases). Trimming cost V 4 bases and J 3 bases, with 10 bases left between them. Germline V gene lookup returns CDR1 SQVTM and CDR2 ANQGSEA. The CDR3 contains 12 residues. In DNA form, the CDR3 reads TGCAGCGTTGGGCAGGGAGGCTACGAGCAGTACTTC. It specifies CSVGQGGYEQYF.

This clonotype was found many times. This chain connects TRBV20-1 to TRBJ2-7; 7 bases are a match to TRBD2. V trimming: 4 bases; J trimming: 3 bases; junction bases outside the gene matches: 6. The V gene's germline CDR1 is DFQATT and CDR2 SNEGSKA (reference sequence). The CDR3 spans 13 residues. The CDR3 DNA reads TGCAGTGCTACCAGCGGGGACGACTACGAGCAGTACTTC. The encoded protein is CSATSGDDYEQYF.

There are many counts of this clonotype. The rearrangement uses TRBV24-1 and TRBJ1-5; D not resolved. CDR1 KGHDR and CDR2 SFDVKD come from the germline V gene. This CDR3 has 14 amino acids. V lost 4 bases and J 3 bases, leaving 9 bases between the germline ends. CDR3 nucleotides: TGTGCCACCAGTGACTTGCTGTCCAATCAGCCCCAGCATTTT. Translation gives CATSDLLSNQPQHF.

This clonotype showed up many times. The chain recombines TRBV2 with TRBJ2-2; 10 bases match TRBD2. The germline V gene has CDR1 SNHLY and CDR2 FYNNEI. V gave up 11 bases and J gave up 1 base; unmatched junction bases: 10. This CDR3 has 16 amino acids. The CDR3 DNA reads TGTGCCCGGGGAGCTAGCGGGAGTTGGAACACCGGGGAGCTGTTTTTT. Its translation is CARGASGSWNTGELFF.